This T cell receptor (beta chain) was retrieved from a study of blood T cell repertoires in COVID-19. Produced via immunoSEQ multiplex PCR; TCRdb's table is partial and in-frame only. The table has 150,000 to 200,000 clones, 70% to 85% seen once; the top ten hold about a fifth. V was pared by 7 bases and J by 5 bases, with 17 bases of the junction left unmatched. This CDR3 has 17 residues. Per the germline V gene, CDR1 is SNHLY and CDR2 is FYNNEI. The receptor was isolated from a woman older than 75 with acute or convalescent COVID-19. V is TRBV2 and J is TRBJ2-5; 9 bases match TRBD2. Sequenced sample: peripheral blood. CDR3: CASKWSETSGRGETQYF. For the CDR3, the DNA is TGTGCCAGCAAATGGTCCGAGACTAGCGGAAGGGGGGAGACCCAGTACTTC.